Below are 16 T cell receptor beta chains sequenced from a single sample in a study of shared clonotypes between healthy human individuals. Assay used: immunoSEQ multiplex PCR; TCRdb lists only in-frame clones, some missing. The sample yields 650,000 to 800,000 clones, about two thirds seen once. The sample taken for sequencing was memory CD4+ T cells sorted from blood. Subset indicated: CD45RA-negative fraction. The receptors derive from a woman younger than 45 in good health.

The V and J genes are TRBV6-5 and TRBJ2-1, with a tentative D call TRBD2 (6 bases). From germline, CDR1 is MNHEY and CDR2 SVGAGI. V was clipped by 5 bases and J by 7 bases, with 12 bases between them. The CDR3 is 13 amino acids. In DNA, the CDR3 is TGTGCCAGCAGTCGGGACTCTCGGAATGAGCAGTTCTTC. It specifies CASSRDSRNEQFF.

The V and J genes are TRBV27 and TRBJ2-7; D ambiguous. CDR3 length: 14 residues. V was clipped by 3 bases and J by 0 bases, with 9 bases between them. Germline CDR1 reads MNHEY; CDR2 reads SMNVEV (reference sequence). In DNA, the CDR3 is TGTGCCAGCAGTTTTACACCGGGCTCCTACGAGCAGTACTTC. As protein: CASSFTPGSYEQYF.

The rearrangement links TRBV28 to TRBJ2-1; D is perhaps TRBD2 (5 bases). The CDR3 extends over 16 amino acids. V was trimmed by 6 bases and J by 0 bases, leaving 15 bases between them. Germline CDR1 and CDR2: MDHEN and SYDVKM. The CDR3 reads CASRDYSGSSYNEQFF. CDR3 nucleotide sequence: TGTGCCAGCAGGGATTACAGCGGCAGCTCCTACAATGAGCAGTTCTTC.

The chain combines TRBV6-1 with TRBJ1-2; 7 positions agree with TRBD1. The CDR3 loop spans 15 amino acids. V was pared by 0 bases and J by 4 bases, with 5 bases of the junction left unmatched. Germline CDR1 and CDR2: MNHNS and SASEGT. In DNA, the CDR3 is TGTGCCAGCAGTGAAGCGACAGGGTTAGTCTATGGCTACACCTTC. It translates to CASSEATGLVYGYTF.

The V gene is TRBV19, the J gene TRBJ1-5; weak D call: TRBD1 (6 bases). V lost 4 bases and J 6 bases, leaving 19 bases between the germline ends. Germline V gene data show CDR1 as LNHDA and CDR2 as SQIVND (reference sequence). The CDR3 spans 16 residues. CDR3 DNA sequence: TGTGCCAGTAGTACAAGCTCCGGGACAATATCTCAGCCCCAGCATTTT. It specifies CASSTSSGTISQPQHF.

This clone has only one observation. The CDR3 bases are TGTGCCAGCGCAGGACCTGCCGTTGAGCAGTTCTTC. Protein product: CASAGPAVEQFF. The chain carries TRBV25-1 and TRBJ2-1; D call uncertain. Germline lookup yields CDR1 MGHDK and CDR2 SYGVNS. V gave up 8 bases and J gave up 9 bases, with 14 bases separating them. This CDR3 is 12 amino acids long.

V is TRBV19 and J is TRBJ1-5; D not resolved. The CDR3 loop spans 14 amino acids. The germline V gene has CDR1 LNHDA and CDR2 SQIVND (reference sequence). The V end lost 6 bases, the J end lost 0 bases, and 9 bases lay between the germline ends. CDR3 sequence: CASRKQISNQPQHF. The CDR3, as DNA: TGTGCCAGTAGGAAACAGATTAGCAATCAGCCCCAGCATTTT. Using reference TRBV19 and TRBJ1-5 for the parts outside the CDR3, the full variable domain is DGGITQSPKYLFRKEGQNVTLSCEQNLNHDAMYWYRQDPGQGLRLIYYSQIVNDFQKGDIAEGYSVSREKKESFPLTVTSAQKNPTAFYLCASRKQISNQPQHFGDGTRLSIL.

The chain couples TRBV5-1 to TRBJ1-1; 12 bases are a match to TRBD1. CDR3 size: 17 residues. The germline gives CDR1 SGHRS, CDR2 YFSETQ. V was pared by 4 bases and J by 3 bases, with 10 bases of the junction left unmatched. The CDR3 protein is CASSRDRGRFSDTEAFF. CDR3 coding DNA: TGCGCCAGCAGCAGGGACAGGGGGCGATTTTCGGACACTGAAGCTTTCTTT. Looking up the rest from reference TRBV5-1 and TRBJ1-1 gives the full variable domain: KAGVTQTPRYLIKTRGQQVTLSCSPISGHRSVSWYQQTPGQGLQFLFEYFSETQRNKGNFPGRFSGRQFSNSRSEMNVSTLELGDSALYLCASSRDRGRFSDTEAFFGQGTRLTVV.

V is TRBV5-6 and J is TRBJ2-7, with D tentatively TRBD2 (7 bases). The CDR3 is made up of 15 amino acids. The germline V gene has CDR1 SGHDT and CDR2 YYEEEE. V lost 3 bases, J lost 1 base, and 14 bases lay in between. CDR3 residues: CASSSTGGASYEQYF. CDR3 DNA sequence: TGTGCCAGCAGCTCCACTGGGGGGGCATCCTACGAGCAGTACTTC.

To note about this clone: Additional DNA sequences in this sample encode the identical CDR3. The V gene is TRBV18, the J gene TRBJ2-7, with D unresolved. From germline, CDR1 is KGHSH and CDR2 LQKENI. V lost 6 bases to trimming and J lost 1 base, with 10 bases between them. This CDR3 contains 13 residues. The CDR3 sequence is CASSPDNSYEQYF. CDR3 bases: TGTGCCAGCTCGCCCGACAATTCCTACGAGCAGTACTTC. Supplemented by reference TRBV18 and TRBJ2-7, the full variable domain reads NAGVMQNPRHLVRRRGQEARLRCSPMKGHSHVYWYRQLPEEGLKFMVYLQKENIIDESGMPKERFSAEFPKEGPSILRIQQVVRGDSAAYFCASSPDNSYEQYFGPGTRLTVT.

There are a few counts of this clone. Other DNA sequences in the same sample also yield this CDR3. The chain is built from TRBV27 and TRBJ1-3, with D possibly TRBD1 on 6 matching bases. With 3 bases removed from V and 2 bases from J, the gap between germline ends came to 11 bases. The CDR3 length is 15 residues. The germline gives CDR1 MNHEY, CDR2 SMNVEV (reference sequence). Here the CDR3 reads CASSFRGGAGNTIYF. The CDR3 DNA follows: TGTGCCAGCAGTTTCAGGGGTGGGGCTGGAAACACCATATATTTT.

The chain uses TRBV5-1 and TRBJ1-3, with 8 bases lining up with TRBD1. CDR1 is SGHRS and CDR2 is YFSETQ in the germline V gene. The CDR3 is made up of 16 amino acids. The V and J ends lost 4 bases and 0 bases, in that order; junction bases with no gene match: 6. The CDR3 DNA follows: TGCGCCAGCAGCCTGGACAGGGCGAGCTCTGGAAACACCATATATTTT. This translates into CASSLDRASSGNTIYF.

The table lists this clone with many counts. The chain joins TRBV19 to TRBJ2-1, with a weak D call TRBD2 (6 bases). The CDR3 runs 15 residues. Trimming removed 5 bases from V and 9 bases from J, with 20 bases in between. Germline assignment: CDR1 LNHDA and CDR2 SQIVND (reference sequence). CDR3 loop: CASSLSDLRGVEQFF. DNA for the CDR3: TGTGCCAGTAGTCTTTCGGACTTGCGCGGGGTTGAGCAGTTCTTC.

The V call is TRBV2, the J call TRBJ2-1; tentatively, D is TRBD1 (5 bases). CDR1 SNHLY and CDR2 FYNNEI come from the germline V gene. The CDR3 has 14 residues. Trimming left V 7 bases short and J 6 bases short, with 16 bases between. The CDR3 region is CASTRDNGANEQFF. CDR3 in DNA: TGTGCCAGCACCAGGGATAATGGCGCCAATGAGCAGTTCTTC.

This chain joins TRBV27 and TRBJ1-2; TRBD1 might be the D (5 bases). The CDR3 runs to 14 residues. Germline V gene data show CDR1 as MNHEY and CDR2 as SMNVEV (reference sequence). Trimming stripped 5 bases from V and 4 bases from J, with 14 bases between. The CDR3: CASSPHRDGYGYTF. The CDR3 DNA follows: TGTGCCAGCAGTCCACATAGGGACGGCTATGGCTACACCTTC.

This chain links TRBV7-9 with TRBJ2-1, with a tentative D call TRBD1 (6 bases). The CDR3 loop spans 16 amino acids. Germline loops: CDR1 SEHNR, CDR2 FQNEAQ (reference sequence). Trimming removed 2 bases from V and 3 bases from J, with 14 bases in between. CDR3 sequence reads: CASSLLPGALYNEQFF. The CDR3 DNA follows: TGTGCCAGCAGCTTACTCCCAGGGGCCCTCTACAATGAGCAGTTCTTC. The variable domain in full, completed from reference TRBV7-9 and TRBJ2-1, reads DTGVSQNPRHKITKRGQNVTFRCDPISEHNRLYWYRQTLGQGPEFLTYFQNEAQLEKSRLLSDRFSAERPKGSFSTLEIQRTEQGDSAMYLCASSLLPGALYNEQFFGPGTRLTVL.